The clone carrying this T cell receptor beta chain was seen more than once but under ten times. Cohorts were determined from participant-reported clinical history. Symptom resolution, clearance, or two negative PCRs marked the recovered donors of Cohort 3. These data come from a study of blood T cell repertoires in COVID-19. The overall study: The origin of the acute and convalescent COVID-19 samples was the United States, Italy and Spain.

Authors' processing steps: Amplification with reference gene primers provided the estimates of nucleated cell counts. Profiled with immunoSEQ multiplex PCR; TCRdb holds only in-frame clones, not every one. From that table come the V and J calls and clone size; the DNA was used to work out D and trimming. The table includes fewer than 250,000 clones, about 85% detected once. Trimming removed 1 base from V and 0 bases from J, with 7 bases in between. CDR1 and CDR2 from the germline V gene are SGHDT and YYEEEE. The CDR3 runs to 14 residues. This TCR was recovered from a young man who had recovered from COVID-19. V usage is TRBV5-6 and J usage is TRBJ1-1; D is undetermined. The sequencing input was PBMCs or T cells enriched from blood (not recorded which). The CDR3: CASSLPGMNTEAFF. CDR3 coding DNA: TGTGCCAGCAGCTTGCCGGGAATGAACACTGAAGCTTTCTTT.